A selection of T cell receptor beta chains follows, all from one sample in a study of Ad26.COV2.S vaccination and SARS-CoV-2 variants. Generated by immunoSEQ multiplex PCR, the TCRdb table keeps only in-frame clones and is missing some. The sample records around 300,000 clones, around 88% being singletons. Sequenced here: peripheral blood, sampled in a trial of Ad26.COV2.S vaccine versus placebo. These receptors were obtained from a person aged 18-60 years who received the Ad26.COV2.S COVID-19 vaccine or a placebo. Both conserved end residues are part of each CDR3. The D gene is left open where the match is weak. Only part of the rows carry a size: once, few, many, or a class if the clone is expanded.

>TRBV5-5|TRBJ2-7|-|-
CASSLVTVSSYEQYF
TGTGCCAGCAGCTTGGTCACTGTAAGCTCCTACGAGCAGTACTTC
>TRBV4-1|TRBJ2-7|-|-
CASSQVQGPYMEQYF
TGCGCCAGCAGCCAAGTGCAGGGGCCCTACATGGAGCAGTACTTC
>TRBV28|TRBJ2-3|-|-
CASSLEFTDTQYF
TGTGCCAGCAGTTTGGAATTCACAGATACGCAGTATTTT
>TRBV18|TRBJ1-5|-|-
CASSPPSGNQPQHF
TGTGCCAGCTCACCACCGAGTGGAAATCAGCCCCAGCATTTT
>TRBV4-3|TRBJ2-2|-|-
CASSHEYTGELFF
TGCGCCAGCAGCCATGAGTACACCGGGGAGCTGTTTTTT
>TRBV4-1|TRBJ2-1|-|TRBD2
CASSQLAGESYNEQFF
TGCGCCAGCAGCCAACTAGCGGGAGAGTCTTACAATGAGCAGTTCTTC
>TRBV3-1/TRBV3-2|TRBJ2-3|few|TRBD2
CASSQDTSESTDTQYF
TGTGCCAGCAGCCAAGATACTAGCGAAAGCACAGATACGCAGTATTTT
>TRBV11-2|TRBJ2-7|-|-
CASSSPTLSYEQYF
TGTGCCAGCAGCTCCCCGACACTTTCCTACGAGCAGTACTTC
>TRBV6-5|TRBJ2-1|-|-
CASSYGPYNEQFF
TGTGCCAGCAGTTACGGACCCTACAATGAGCAGTTCTTC
>TRBV2|TRBJ2-1|-|-
CASSDPSVEQFF
TGTGCCAGCAGTGATCCCAGCGTGGAGCAGTTCTTC
>TRBV7-3|TRBJ2-5|-|TRBD2
CASSLTPGGPGETQYF
TGTGCCAGCAGCTTAACCCCGGGGGGGCCCGGAGAGACCCAGTACTTC
>TRBV9|TRBJ1-3|-|-
CASSAIDSSGNTIYF
TGTGCCAGCAGCGCAATCGACAGCTCTGGAAACACCATATATTTT
>TRBV7-2|TRBJ2-3|-|TRBD2
CASSLGNGLAGDTQYF
TGTGCCAGCAGCTTAGGGAACGGACTAGCGGGAGATACGCAGTATTTT
>TRBV7-9|TRBJ2-7|-|TRBD1
CASSLARTGAYEQYF
TGTGCCAGCAGCTTAGCGCGTACAGGGGCCTACGAGCAGTACTTC
>TRBV18|TRBJ1-4|-|-
CASSRGKDGEKLFF
TGTGCCAGCTCACGAGGGAAGGACGGTGAAAAACTGTTTTTT
>TRBV10-3|TRBJ2-1|-|TRBD2
CAISDAGRKDEQFF
TGTGCCATCAGTGATGCCGGGAGGAAAGATGAGCAGTTCTTC